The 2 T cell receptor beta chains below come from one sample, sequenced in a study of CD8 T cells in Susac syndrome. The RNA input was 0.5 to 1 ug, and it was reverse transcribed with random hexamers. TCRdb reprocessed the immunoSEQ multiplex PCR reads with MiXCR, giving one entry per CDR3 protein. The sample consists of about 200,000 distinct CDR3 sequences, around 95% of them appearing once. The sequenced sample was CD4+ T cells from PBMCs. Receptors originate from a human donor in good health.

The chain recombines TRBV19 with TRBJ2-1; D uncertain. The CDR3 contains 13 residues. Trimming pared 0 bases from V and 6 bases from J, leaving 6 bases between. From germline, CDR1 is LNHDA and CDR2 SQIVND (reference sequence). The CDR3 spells CASSIELGNEQFF. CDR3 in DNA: TGTGCCAGTAGTATAGAACTGGGCAATGAGCAGTTCTTC.

CDR3 sequence: CASSPEQAPGTYEQYF. The DNA of the CDR3 is TGTGCCAGCAGCCCCGAACAAGCCCCCGGGACCTACGAGCAGTACTTC. The chain couples TRBV5-4 to TRBJ2-7; D perhaps matches TRBD2 (5 bases). The CDR3 contains 16 residues. Trimming stripped 4 bases from V and 2 bases from J, with 19 bases between. Germline V CDR1 and CDR2: SGHNT, YYREEE (reference sequence). The full variable domain, in which reference TRBV5-4 and TRBJ2-7 provide the parts outside the CDR3, is ETGVTQSPTHLIKTRGQQVTLRCSSQSGHNTVSWYQQALGQGPQFIFQYYREEENGRGNFPPRFSGLQFPNYSSELNVNALELDDSALYLCASSPEQAPGTYEQYFGPGTRLTVT.